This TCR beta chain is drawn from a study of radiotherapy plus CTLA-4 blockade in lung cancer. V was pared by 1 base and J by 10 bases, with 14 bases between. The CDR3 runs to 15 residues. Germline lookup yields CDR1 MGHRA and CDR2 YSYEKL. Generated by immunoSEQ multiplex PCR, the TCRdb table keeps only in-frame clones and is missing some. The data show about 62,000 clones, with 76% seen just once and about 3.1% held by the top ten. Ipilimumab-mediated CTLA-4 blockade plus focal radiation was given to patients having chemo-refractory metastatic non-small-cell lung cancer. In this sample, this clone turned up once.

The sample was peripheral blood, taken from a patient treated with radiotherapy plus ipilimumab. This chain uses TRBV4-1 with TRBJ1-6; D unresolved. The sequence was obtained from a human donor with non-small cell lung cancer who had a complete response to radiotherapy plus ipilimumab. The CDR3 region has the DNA TGCGCCAGCAGCCAAGTGGGCATCTTTGGGTCACCCCTCCACTTT. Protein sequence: CASSQVGIFGSPLHF.